One and the same sample provided the 26 T cell receptor beta chains below, sequenced in a study of blood T cell repertoires in COVID-19. Sequencing was performed with immunoSEQ multiplex PCR; in TCRdb, only in-frame clones are kept and a portion is missing. The sample shows fewer than 25,000 clones, roughly 90% of them seen only once. The sample was peripheral blood. These TCRs come from a human donor in a cohort sampled during active COVID-19.

The V call is TRBV5-6, the J call TRBJ2-7, with 7 bases aligning to TRBD1. Per the germline V gene, CDR1 is SGHDT and CDR2 is YYEEEE. The CDR3 length is 15 residues. With V trimmed by 4 bases and J by 4 bases, 11 bases remained unmatched. The DNA of the CDR3 is TGTGCCAGCAGCCGCACAGGGGATTTAGTATACGAGCAGTACTTC. Protein sequence: CASSRTGDLVYEQYF.

The table lists this clone with a count of one. J is TRBJ2-1 and V is TRBV16; TRBD1 agrees at 8 bases. The V segment lost 1 base and the J segment 2 bases; nucleotides outside the gene matches: 4. The CDR3 runs 16 residues. The germline V gene has CDR1 KGHSY and CDR2 FQNENV. CDR3 residues: CASSQFLQGAYNEQFF. DNA for the CDR3: TGTGCCAGCAGCCAATTTCTACAGGGGGCCTACAATGAGCAGTTCTTC.

Written as DNA, the CDR3 is TGTGCCAGTAGTGCGGGGCCCTCCTACGAGCAGTACTTC. Amino acids: CASSAGPSYEQYF. The gene calls are TRBV19 and TRBJ2-7; possibly TRBD2 for D (6 bases). The CDR3 spans 13 residues. CDR1 LNHDA and CDR2 SQIVND come from the germline V gene (reference sequence). Trimming removed 5 bases from V and 0 bases from J, with 8 bases in between.

The V gene is TRBV5-6, the J gene TRBJ1-1; D is ambiguous. The CDR3 totals 13 residues. Trimming pared 0 bases from V and 4 bases from J, leaving 7 bases between. Germline V gene sequence: CDR1 SGHDT, CDR2 YYEEEE. The CDR3 DNA reads as TGTGCCAGCAGCTTGGCGGTTAGCACTGAAGCTTTCTTT. Its translation: CASSLAVSTEAFF.

The rearrangement uses TRBV13 and TRBJ1-4; D might be TRBD1 (6 bases). Germline CDR1 reads PRHDT; CDR2 reads FYEKMQ (reference sequence). V was cut by 0 bases and J by 2 bases, with 7 bases left in between. The length of the CDR3 is 15 residues. CDR3 loop: CASSLGGATNEKLFF. The CDR3 bases are TGTGCCAGCAGCTTAGGGGGGGCGACTAATGAAAAACTGTTTTTT.

The chain joins TRBV5-1 to TRBJ2-7, with 12 bases matching TRBD1. The CDR3 length is 19 residues. The V and J ends lost 1 base and 4 bases, in that order; junction bases with no gene match: 15. In germline, CDR1 is SGHRS, CDR2 YFSETQ. The DNA of the CDR3 is TGCGCCAGCAGCTTGTCCCGGGACAGGGGGCTTGGCGGGACTTACGAGCAGTACTTC. Protein: CASSLSRDRGLGGTYEQYF.

This rearrangement joins TRBV10-3 to TRBJ2-7, with D tentatively TRBD2 (5 bases). Trimming took off 4 bases at V and 0 bases at J, with 7 bases between the two ends. The germline CDR1 and CDR2 sequences are ENHRY and SYGVKD. This CDR3 is 13 amino acids long. CDR3 DNA: TGTGCCATCAGTGTTGGAGGCTCCTACGAGCAGTACTTC. This sequence encodes CAISVGGSYEQYF.

The chain employs TRBV24-1 and TRBJ2-1; 9 bases map to TRBD1. The CDR3 sequence is 14 residues long. Germline V gene data show CDR1 as KGHDR and CDR2 as SFDVKD. V lost 8 bases and J lost 5; bases outside the gene matches: 6. The CDR3 reads CATTGTGSHNEQFF. In DNA form, the CDR3 reads TGTGCCACCACCGGGACAGGGAGTCACAATGAGCAGTTCTTC.

V usage is TRBV7-9 and J usage is TRBJ2-3; D may be TRBD1 (6 bases). CDR1 is SEHNR and CDR2 is FQNEAQ in the germline V gene (reference sequence). This CDR3 region has 15 residues. Trimming removed 2 bases from V and 6 bases from J, with 15 bases in between. CDR3 nucleotide sequence: TGTGCCAGCAGCTTAACAGGGTTGAGGGGGGATACGCAGTATTTT. Translated: CASSLTGLRGDTQYF.

V usage is TRBV7-9 and J usage is TRBJ2-5; tentative D call: TRBD1 (5 bases). Germline loops: CDR1 SEHNR, CDR2 FQNEAQ (reference sequence). The CDR3 runs 12 residues. Trimming left V 1 base short and J 8 bases short, with 8 bases between. The CDR3 region has the DNA TGTGCCAGCAGCTTAGTTAGGGGTACCCAGTACTTC. Translation gives CASSLVRGTQYF.

This chain links TRBV4-2 with TRBJ2-3, with TRBD2 matching 13 bases. Germline V CDR1 and CDR2: LGHNA, YNFKEQ. The length of the CDR3 is 17 residues. The ends lost 2 bases at V and 3 bases at J; junction bases unmatched: 5. Here the CDR3 DNA reads TGTGCCAGCAGCCAACGGACTAGCGGGGGAGGGACAGATACGCAGTATTTT. Translated: CASSQRTSGGGTDTQYF.

For the CDR3, the DNA is TGTGCCAGCAGCGGACCCCCGGGGGGGCAGAATTCACCCCTCCACTTT. Translation gives CASSGPPGGQNSPLHF. The chain recombines TRBV9 with TRBJ1-6; possibly TRBD1 for D (6 bases). This CDR3 comprises 16 residues. V was trimmed by 3 bases and J by 7 bases, leaving 17 bases between them. The germline gives CDR1 SGDLS, CDR2 YYNGEE.

This clone was detected only once. This chain connects TRBV11-1 to TRBJ2-5, with D maybe TRBD1 (5 bases). The CDR3 is 16 amino acids. Germline CDR1 is SGHAT and CDR2 is FQDESV (reference sequence). V was shortened by 5 bases and J by 2 bases, with 18 bases between the two germline ends. The CDR3 reads CASSQTTTGSQETQYF. The CDR3 region has the DNA TGTGCCAGCAGCCAAACAACCACAGGTTCACAAGAGACCCAGTACTTC.

The chain couples TRBV5-4 to TRBJ1-2, with 8 bases lining up with TRBD1. The trim removed 2 bases at V and 2 bases at J, leaving 8 bases unmatched. The CDR3 runs 16 residues. Looked up from germline, CDR1 is SGHNT and CDR2 is YYREEE (reference sequence). CDR3 amino acids: CASSLFVTGGNYGYTF. The DNA for the CDR3 is TGTGCCAGCAGCTTATTCGTTACAGGGGGGAACTATGGCTACACCTTC.

The chain uses TRBV28 and TRBJ2-1, with 7 bases lining up with TRBD2. CDR1 and CDR2 from the germline V gene are MDHEN and SYDVKM. This CDR3 is 14 amino acids long. V trimming: 7 bases; J trimming: 4 bases; junction bases outside the gene matches: 7. The CDR3 DNA sequence: TGTGCCAGCATTAGCGGGTCGGTGTACAATGAGCAGTTCTTC. Translation: CASISGSVYNEQFF.

The V call is TRBV3-1 (or the pseudogene TRBV3-2), the J call TRBJ2-2; 10 nucleotides agree with TRBD1. Germline loops: CDR1 LGHDT, CDR2 YNNKEL (reference sequence). Germline trimming cut 7 bases from V and 3 bases from J; bases unmatched to any gene: 2. The CDR3 has 14 amino acids. The DNA of the CDR3 is TGTGCCAGCACCGGGACAGGGGACACCGGGGAGCTGTTTTTT. Its protein product is CASTGTGDTGELFF.

The CDR3 reads CASSPTTSGSSYEQYF. The CDR3 nucleotides read TGCGCCAGCAGCCCAACGACTAGCGGGAGCTCCTACGAGCAGTACTTC. The chain recombines TRBV5-1 with TRBJ2-7, with 12 bases fitting TRBD2. V gave up 4 bases and J gave up 0 bases; unmatched junction bases: 5. Germline V gives CDR1 SGHRS, CDR2 YFSETQ. The CDR3 is 16 residues long.

The rearrangement uses TRBV2 and TRBJ2-7; D is undetermined. CDR1 and CDR2 (germline): SNHLY, FYNNEI. The CDR3 sequence is 13 residues long. V lost 1 base, J lost 0 bases, and 4 bases lay in between. CDR3 in DNA: TGTGCCAGCAGTGAAGACAGCTCCTACGAGCAGTACTTC. This sequence encodes CASSEDSSYEQYF.

The rearrangement links TRBV5-1 to TRBJ2-5; 7 positions match TRBD2. CDR3 length: 16 residues. J gave up 0 bases and V 2 bases, and 7 bases lay outside the gene matches. Germline values: CDR1 SGHRS, CDR2 YFSETQ. The CDR3 DNA reads TGCGCCAGCAGCTTCCGAGTAGCGGGCTACCAAGAGACCCAGTACTTC. This encodes CASSFRVAGYQETQYF.

The CDR3 DNA sequence: TGTGCCGGGACAGGGCCGAACACTGAAGCTTTCTTT. Amino acid sequence: CAGTGPNTEAFF. The V and J genes are TRBV2 and TRBJ1-1; 9 nucleotides agree with TRBD1. The CDR3 spans 12 residues. Germline-derived CDR1 and CDR2 are SNHLY and FYNNEI. J lost 1 base, V lost 11 bases, and 2 bases had no gene match.

This chain connects TRBV6-2 or TRBV6-3 to TRBJ2-7; 7 nucleotides agree with TRBD1. V trimming: 2 bases; J trimming: 2 bases; junction bases outside the gene matches: 9. The CDR3 extends over 16 amino acids. The V gene's germline CDR1 is MNHEY and CDR2 SVGEGT. CDR3 sequence reads: CASSYIVSQGTYEQYF. The CDR3 coding sequence is TGTGCCAGCAGTTACATTGTGTCACAGGGGACCTACGAGCAGTACTTC.

V usage is TRBV6-5 and J usage is TRBJ2-7; the D gene is possibly TRBD1 (5 bases). Trimming stripped 2 bases from V and 3 bases from J, with 8 bases between. In germline, CDR1 is MNHEY, CDR2 SVGAGI. The CDR3 sequence is 13 residues long. The CDR3 DNA sequence: TGTGCCAGCAGTTACGACAGAGTCTACGAGCAGTACTTC. Translating it yields CASSYDRVYEQYF.

This clone was counted a single time. The V gene is TRBV18, the J gene TRBJ2-1, with D hard to call. The CDR3 length is 16 residues. Trimming took off 2 bases at V and 0 bases at J, with 11 bases between the two ends. Germline loops: CDR1 KGHSH, CDR2 LQKENI. The DNA of the CDR3 is TGTGCCAGCTCACCAAATCAACAGAGCTCCTACAATGAGCAGTTCTTC. Protein sequence: CASSPNQQSSYNEQFF.

The chain joins TRBV6-6 to TRBJ2-7; D gene ambiguous. Germline CDR1 is MNHNY and CDR2 is SVGAGI (reference sequence). V lost 7 bases and J lost 6, with 16 bases in between. This CDR3 contains 13 residues. The CDR3 region has the DNA TGTGCCAGCACCCCAATCCCCCGAGGCGAGCAGTACTTC. Its protein is CASTPIPRGEQYF.

This chain joins TRBV28 and TRBJ2-1; 8 nucleotides match TRBD1. The CDR3 contains 14 residues. Unmatched junction bases numbered 7, after V lost 5 bases and J lost 7 bases. Germline V lookup: CDR1 MDHEN, CDR2 SYDVKM. CDR3 region: CASSPRTGWNEQFF. As DNA, the CDR3 is TGTGCCAGCAGTCCCCGGACAGGGTGGAATGAGCAGTTCTTC.

This chain links TRBV28 with TRBJ1-5; D remains ambiguous. CDR1 is MDHEN and CDR2 is SYDVKM in the germline V gene. Trimming took off 4 bases at V and 1 base at J, with 8 bases between the two ends. The CDR3 is 14 residues long. This CDR3 is CASSYVQSNQPQHF. The CDR3 nucleotides are TGTGCCAGCAGTTATGTACAGAGCAATCAGCCCCAGCATTTT.